What follows are 11 T cell receptor beta chains derived from one specimen sequenced in a study of tumor-infiltrating lymphocytes in primary liver carcinoma. Unsorted whole blood supplied the blood RNA, and germline DNA was isolated too. Constant-region priming of approximately 0.55 ug total RNA yielded TCR beta cDNA. Modified slightly, ARM-PCR produced TCR beta libraries over three nested multiplex PCR rounds. With TRBV1-TRBV30 forward primers and a C-beta reverse primer, the first two PCR rounds were run for 9 to 10 cycles each. TCRdb re-derived calls from the multiplex PCR reads in MiXCR, one entry per CDR3 protein. The data contain 330,000 or so distinct CDR3 sequences, around three fifths of them singletons. Material for sequencing was peripheral blood. The source is a man between 40 and 49 years old with primary liver carcinoma and hepatitis B virus infection.

This clonotype was seen only a few times. The J gene is TRBJ1-2, the V gene TRBV28, with D tentatively TRBD1 (6 bases). There are 15 residues in the CDR3. The V end was cut by 5 bases, the J end by 4 bases, with 17 bases between. Germline CDR1 MDHEN, CDR2 SYDVKM. This chain's CDR3 is CASSRDAGVVYGYTF. Here the CDR3 DNA reads TGTGCCAGCAGTCGGGATGCAGGGGTCGTCTATGGCTACACCTTC.

In regard to this clonotype: One base away lies a much larger clone, so this may be a sequencing read error. The rearrangement joins TRBV6-5 to TRBJ2-1, with 9 bases fitting TRBD2. Germline CDR1 and CDR2: MNHEY and SVGAGI. The CDR3 extends over 16 amino acids. CDR3 bases: TGTGTCAGCCGATACCGGACTAGCGCAACCCACAATGAGCAGTTCTTC. This sequence encodes CVSRYRTSATHNEQFF.

This clonotype was counted between two and nine times. The rearrangement links TRBV28 to TRBJ2-1; 9 bases line up with TRBD2. The ends lost 7 bases at V and 4 bases at J; junction bases unmatched: 8. CDR3 length equals 15 residues. The germline CDR1 and CDR2 sequences are MDHEN and SYDVKM. CDR3 DNA sequence: TGTGCCAGCAAACCGGCGGGGGGGTCATACAATGAGCAGTTCTTC. Its translation is CASKPAGGSYNEQFF. Complete variable domain (other parts from reference TRBV28 and TRBJ2-1): DVKVTQSSRYLVKRTGEKVFLECVQDMDHENMFWYRQDPGLGLRLIYFSYDVKMKEKGDIPEGYSVSREKKERFSLILESASTNQTSMYLCASKPAGGSYNEQFFGPGTRLTVL.

This clonotype was recorded at least ten times. V gene TRBV11-2 combines with J gene TRBJ1-1; TRBD1 agrees at 7 bases. This CDR3 spans 16 amino acids. Unmatched junction bases numbered 5, after V lost 1 base and J lost 0 bases. Germline CDR1 SGHAT, CDR2 FQNNGV. The CDR3: CASSLARDRLNTEAFF. The CDR3 nucleotides are TGTGCCAGCAGCTTAGCCAGGGACAGACTGAACACTGAAGCTTTCTTT.

Details on this clonotype: A junction boundary mismatches the germline segment, possibly from a read error. J is TRBJ1-5 and V is TRBV7-9, with 9 positions matching TRBD1. The CDR3 totals 14 residues. The germline V gene has CDR1 SEHNR and CDR2 FQNEAQ (reference sequence). CDR3 sequence (DNA): TGTGCCAACAGCAAGGGACAGGGAAATCAGCCCCAGCATTTT. It yields the protein CANSKGQGNQPQHF.

Only one count was recorded for this clonotype. The CDR3 carries no conserved terminal phenylalanine or tryptophan, so it likely arises from a read error. The chain joins TRBV6-6 to TRBJ1-6; a possible D gene is TRBD1 (5 bases). Per germline, CDR1 MNHNY and CDR2 SVGAGI (reference sequence). There are 15 residues in the CDR3. CDR3 nucleotides: TGTGCCAGCAGGGAACGGGACGGCCATAATTCAGCCCTCCACCTT. Translating it yields CASRERDGHNSALHL.

A single count supports this clonotype. This may come from a read error, since a much larger clone is one base off. The rearrangement links TRBV6-1 to TRBJ2-1; 7 nucleotides agree with TRBD2. CDR1 MNHNS and CDR2 SASEGT come from the germline V gene. The CDR3 consists of 14 residues. The trim removed 10 bases at V and 10 bases at J, leaving 16 bases unmatched. Written as DNA, the CDR3 is TGTGCCATCCAACCGGAAGAGACTAGCATCGAGCAGTTCTTC. This translates into CAIQPEETSIEQFF.

V gene TRBV10-2 combines with J gene TRBJ2-1; the D is unclear. Trimming left V 1 base short and J 8 bases short, with 21 bases between. Germline V gene lookup returns CDR1 WSHSY and CDR2 SAAADI. The CDR3 sequence is 17 residues long. The CDR3 DNA sequence: TGCGCCAGCAGTGAGTTTGAAGCCGTCGGTTTGTCTGATGAGCAGTTCTTC. Translation gives CASSEFEAVGLSDEQFF.

In its sample, this clonotype was seen once. The junction differs from germline at one of its ends, possibly a read error. The rearrangement links TRBV5-1 to TRBJ1-2, with D tentatively TRBD1 (5 bases). CDR3 length: 15 residues. The germline V gene encodes CDR1 SGHRS and CDR2 YFSETQ. CDR3 in amino acids: CASSLGQRFDDGYIF. In DNA form, the CDR3 reads TGCGCCAGCAGCTTGGGACAGCGATTTGATGATGGCTACATCTTC.

Details on this clonotype: The CDR3 end shows no conserved phenylalanine or tryptophan, and so a read error is likely. The V and J genes are TRBV28 and TRBJ1-1; D remains ambiguous. Between the trimmed V and J ends, which lost 2 bases and 6 bases, there was a span of 10 bases. The CDR3 extends over 13 amino acids. CDR1 and CDR2 (germline): MDHEN, SYDVKM. DNA of the CDR3: TGTGCCAGCAGTTTACTAGGACGATCTGAAGCTTTCCTT. Translation: CASSLLGRSEAFL.

On this clonotype: One base away lies a much larger clone, so this may be a sequencing read error. This chain uses TRBV6-2 or TRBV6-3 with TRBJ2-1; 9 positions agree with TRBD2. The CDR3 runs to 18 residues. The germline CDR1 and CDR2 sequences are MNHEY and SVGEGT. For the CDR3, the DNA is TGTGCCAGCAGTAACTCGCCTAGCGGGACGAGCTCCTACAATGAGCAGTTCTTC. Translating it yields CASSNSPSGTSSYNEQFF.